The 23 T cell receptor beta chains presented below share a single source sample, sequenced in a study of blood T cell repertoires in COVID-19. Clones were read by immunoSEQ multiplex PCR, and TCRdb kept only the in-frame ones, dropping some. Of 130,000 to 150,000 clones listed, around 87% are singletons. The sequencing sample was made of peripheral blood. The receptors originated from a woman between 45 and 65 years old with active or convalescent COVID-19.

The chain uses TRBV5-6 and TRBJ2-5; D is perhaps TRBD1 (6 bases). With 1 base removed from V and 1 base from J, the gap between germline ends came to 11 bases. This CDR3 region has 15 residues. From germline, CDR1 is SGHDT and CDR2 YYEEEE. DNA of the CDR3: TGTGCCAGCAGCTTGTTTCGAGGGGGCCAAGAGACCCAGTACTTC. Encoded protein: CASSLFRGGQETQYF.

V and J are TRBV18 and TRBJ1-1; maybe TRBD1 (5 bases). This CDR3 is 13 amino acids long. Germline V CDR1 and CDR2: KGHSH, LQKENI. V lost 3 bases to trimming and J lost 7 bases, with 12 bases between them. The CDR3 sequence: CASSPQGTREAFF. The CDR3 region has the DNA TGTGCCAGCTCACCGCAGGGAACTCGTGAAGCTTTCTTT.

The chain carries TRBV19 and TRBJ1-3; the match to TRBD1 covers 10 bases. This CDR3 is 14 amino acids long. With V trimmed by 7 bases and J by 8 bases, 8 bases remained unmatched. The germline gives CDR1 LNHDA, CDR2 SQIVND (reference sequence). The CDR3 sequence: CASTWDRGWDTIYF. The DNA for the CDR3 is TGTGCCAGTACCTGGGACAGGGGCTGGGACACCATATATTTT.

This chain connects TRBV7-9 to TRBJ1-2, with D perhaps matching TRBD1 (6 bases). Germline values: CDR1 SEHNR, CDR2 FQNEAQ (reference sequence). This CDR3 comprises 17 residues. V shed 0 bases and J shed 3 bases, with 17 bases lying between them. DNA for the CDR3: TGTGCCAGCAGCTTAGCGTGGTGGCAGGGGTCTGACTATGGCTACACCTTC. Translating it yields CASSLAWWQGSDYGYTF.

The V call is TRBV12-3 or TRBV12-4, the J call TRBJ1-1; no clear D gene. The CDR3 is made up of 13 amino acids. Trimming pared 6 bases from V and 2 bases from J, leaving 10 bases between. CDR3 DNA sequence: TGTGCCAGCAGACCGGTCGTAAACACTGAAGCTTTCTTT. Its protein is CASRPVVNTEAFF.

The chain links TRBV11-3 to TRBJ2-1; D remains ambiguous. Germline values: CDR1 SGHNT, CDR2 YENEEA. Trimming pared 4 bases from V and 5 bases from J, leaving 6 bases between. CDR3 length equals 12 residues. CDR3 loop: CASSSRDNEQFF. CDR3 nucleotides: TGTGCCAGCAGCTCCCGGGACAATGAGCAGTTCTTC.

This clone was detected only a few times. The chain is built from TRBV5-1 and TRBJ2-1; D perhaps matches TRBD2 (6 bases). This CDR3 has 16 amino acids. CDR1 and CDR2 from the germline V gene are SGHRS and YFSETQ. V shed 4 bases and J shed 8 bases, with 22 bases lying between them. The CDR3 here is CASSAASGGLGDEQFF. In DNA form, the CDR3 reads TGCGCCAGCAGCGCGGCCAGCGGAGGGCTCGGGGATGAGCAGTTCTTC.

The V and J genes are TRBV29-1 and TRBJ2-1; no firm D call. V shed 4 bases and J shed 5 bases, with 21 bases lying between them. The germline CDR1 and CDR2 sequences are SQVTM and ANQGSEA. The CDR3 consists of 16 residues. The CDR3 region has the DNA TGCAGCGTTGGCTCTCGAGCGAGTTTTAGACACAATGAGCAGTTCTTC. As protein: CSVGSRASFRHNEQFF.

In DNA form, the CDR3 reads TGTGCCAGTAGTTATCCTCGGACAGGGAAGAACACTGAAGCTTTCTTT. This translates into CASSYPRTGKNTEAFF. This chain uses TRBV19 with TRBJ1-1, with 8 bases lining up with TRBD1. CDR3 length: 16 residues. In germline, CDR1 is LNHDA, CDR2 SQIVND (reference sequence). The J segment lost 1 base and the V segment lost 5 bases, leaving 9 bases of the junction unmatched.

This sequence joins TRBV19 and TRBJ2-3; 8 bases line up with TRBD2. The CDR3 loop spans 15 amino acids. CDR1 and CDR2 from the germline V gene are LNHDA and SQIVND (reference sequence). The trim removed 10 bases at V and 1 base at J, leaving 10 bases unmatched. The chain's CDR3 is CATRPLREGTDTQYF. In nucleotides, the CDR3 is TGTGCCACCCGCCCCCTGCGGGAGGGCACAGATACGCAGTATTTT.

This clone was picked up one time. The chain links TRBV13 to TRBJ2-7, with 7 bases aligning to TRBD2. The CDR3 runs to 14 residues. After removal of 3 bases from V and 5 bases from J, the junction contained 7 bases not matched to a gene. Germline V gene sequence: CDR1 PRHDT, CDR2 FYEKMQ (reference sequence). The CDR3 sequence is CASSLGGGSHEQYF. CDR3 nucleotides: TGTGCCAGCAGCTTGGGGGGGGGATCCCACGAGCAGTACTTC.

The chain joins TRBV9 to TRBJ1-3; the D gene is possibly TRBD1 (5 bases). The CDR3 loop spans 15 amino acids. Between the trimmed V and J ends, which lost 2 bases and 0 bases, there was a span of 9 bases. From germline, CDR1 is SGDLS and CDR2 YYNGEE. Here the CDR3 reads CASSVTTGSGNTIYF. In DNA form, the CDR3 reads TGTGCCAGCAGCGTCACCACAGGCTCTGGAAACACCATATATTTT.

The rearrangement uses TRBV7-2 and TRBJ1-6; the D gene is possibly TRBD1 (6 bases). This CDR3 contains 16 residues. Looked up from germline, CDR1 is SGHTA and CDR2 is FQGNSA. V shed 1 base and J shed 6 bases, with 13 bases lying between them. The CDR3 sequence: CASSLVPGQINSPLHF. The CDR3 nucleotides are TGTGCCAGCAGCTTAGTCCCGGGACAAATTAATTCACCCCTCCACTTT.

This clone was counted a single time. The V and J genes are TRBV6-5 and TRBJ2-7; TRBD2 matches 8 bases. Germline values: CDR1 MNHEY, CDR2 SVGAGI. This CDR3 has 14 residues. J lost 5 bases, V lost 4 bases, and 7 bases had no gene match. The CDR3: CASSSGGHLNEQYF. CDR3 bases: TGTGCCAGCAGTTCGGGGGGGCATCTGAACGAGCAGTACTTC.

In this sample, this clone turned up a few times. J is TRBJ2-2 and V is TRBV5-1; a weak D match, TRBD2 (7 bases). The CDR3 is 15 amino acids. Per the germline V gene, CDR1 is SGHRS and CDR2 is YFSETQ. V was pared by 0 bases and J by 3 bases, with 9 bases between. The CDR3 reads CASSLGGGDTGELFF. DNA of the CDR3: TGCGCCAGCAGCTTGGGCGGGGGCGACACCGGGGAGCTGTTTTTT.

The gene calls are TRBV2 and TRBJ1-5, with 8 nucleotides matching TRBD1. The CDR3 consists of 13 residues. V gave up 5 bases and J gave up 7 bases; unmatched junction bases: 4. Germline loops: CDR1 SNHLY, CDR2 FYNNEI. CDR3 DNA: TGTGCCAGCAGTTATCAGGGGGCGCAGCCCCAGCATTTT. Protein sequence: CASSYQGAQPQHF.

The rearrangement links TRBV18 to TRBJ1-2, with 8 positions matching TRBD1. The CDR3 has 14 residues. V lost 2 bases, J lost 2 bases, and 1 base stayed unmatched. From germline, CDR1 is KGHSH and CDR2 LQKENI. In nucleotides, the CDR3 is TGTGCCAGCTCACCAGGGGACAGGAACTATGGCTACACCTTC. Translated, it gives CASSPGDRNYGYTF.

The CDR3 DNA is TGCAGTGCTAGTAGGAGGACTAGCGGGGGCCTCTACGAGCAGTACTTC. This codes for CSASRRTSGGLYEQYF. The rearrangement joins TRBV20-1 to TRBJ2-7; 13 bases line up with TRBD2. CDR1 is DFQATT, CDR2 SNEGSKA, per germline (reference sequence). V gave up 3 bases and J gave up 3 bases; unmatched junction bases: 8. The CDR3 consists of 16 residues.

The V call is TRBV7-2, the J call TRBJ1-5, with TRBD1 identical over 7 bases. The CDR3 has 14 residues. The V and J ends lost 3 bases and 3 bases, in that order; junction bases with no gene match: 2. The V gene's germline CDR1 is SGHTA and CDR2 FQGNSA. This CDR3 reads CASSFDRVNQPQHF. CDR3 nucleotide sequence: TGTGCCAGCAGCTTCGACAGGGTCAATCAGCCCCAGCATTTT.

The gene calls are TRBV10-3 and TRBJ1-1, with 8 bases identical to TRBD1. Germline V lookup: CDR1 ENHRY, CDR2 SYGVKD. The V segment lost 0 bases and the J segment 4 bases; nucleotides outside the gene matches: 4. The CDR3 consists of 15 residues. The CDR3 reads CAISESPTGGTEAFF. The CDR3 nucleotides read TGTGCCATCAGTGAGTCCCCTACAGGGGGCACTGAAGCTTTCTTT.

The chain carries TRBV12-3 or TRBV12-4 and TRBJ2-4; D call uncertain. Deletions cut 6 bases from V and 2 bases from J, with 8 bases between. The CDR3 totals 13 residues. CDR3 sequence: CASSPRSKNIQYF. The CDR3 coding sequence is TGTGCCAGCAGCCCCAGGTCCAAAAACATTCAGTACTTC.

The CDR3 loop reads CSGTRGQTEAFF. The CDR3 DNA follows: TGCAGCGGTACCAGGGGGCAAACTGAAGCTTTCTTT. The chain employs TRBV29-1 and TRBJ1-1, with 8 bases fitting TRBD1. Germline CDR1 reads SQVTM; CDR2 reads ANQGSEA. The CDR3 length is 12 residues. Unmatched junction bases numbered 6, after V lost 7 bases and J lost 5 bases.

This chain connects TRBV4-2 to TRBJ2-3, with 8 bases fitting TRBD2. The ends lost 4 bases at V and 8 bases at J; junction bases unmatched: 11. CDR3 length equals 15 residues. Per germline, CDR1 LGHNA and CDR2 YNFKEQ. CDR3 in DNA: TGTGCCAGCAGCCGATCCGGGACTAGTGGTGGTACGCAGTATTTT. This gives the protein CASSRSGTSGGTQYF.